This entry lists 10 T cell receptor beta chains sequenced from one sample in a study of cytomegalovirus exposure and HLA in healthy donors. Amplification used 60 Vbeta primers and 13 Jbeta primers. Assay used: immunoSEQ multiplex PCR; TCRdb lists only in-frame clones, some missing. The data contain about 95,000 clones, around 70% of them singletons. The sequenced material came from PBMCs. The receptors were sampled from a man aged 60 to 75 in good health and CMV-seronegative.

Here the CDR3 DNA reads TGTGCCAGTTTCGACAGGGTAGCTGGCTACACCTTC. Its protein is CASFDRVAGYTF. The V and J genes are TRBV6-5 and TRBJ1-2; 7 bases match TRBD1. The CDR3 spans 12 residues. With 9 bases clipped from V and 7 bases from J, the junction kept 8 bases outside the gene matches. The germline CDR1 and CDR2 sequences are MNHEY and SVGAGI.

CDR3 protein: CASSEFGTSGGKYNEQFF. The CDR3 DNA reads TGTGCCAGCAGTGAATTTGGGACTAGCGGGGGGAAGTACAATGAGCAGTTCTTC. This chain links TRBV25-1 with TRBJ2-1; 15 bases match TRBD2. Germline assignment: CDR1 MGHDK and CDR2 SYGVNS. With V trimmed by 1 base and J by 4 bases, 5 bases remained unmatched. The CDR3 length is 18 residues.

The V gene is TRBV5-1, the J gene TRBJ2-5; tentatively, D is TRBD1 (7 bases). V lost 4 bases and J lost 5, with 18 bases in between. The CDR3 contains 15 residues. CDR1 and CDR2 from the germline V gene are SGHRS and YFSETQ. CDR3 amino acids: CASSGGGAGNETQYF. The CDR3 bases are TGCGCCAGCAGCGGAGGGGGCGCGGGTAATGAGACCCAGTACTTC.

The chain joins TRBV12-5 to TRBJ2-7, with 9 bases aligning to TRBD1. Germline V gene lookup returns CDR1 LGHNT and CDR2 FRNRAP. Losses at the gene ends were 6 bases for V and 5 bases for J; bases not matched to a gene: 5. This CDR3 region has 13 residues. CDR3 protein: CASGTTGGNEQYF. The CDR3 nucleotides read TGTGCTAGTGGGACTACAGGGGGCAACGAGCAGTACTTC.

The V call is TRBV29-1, the J call TRBJ1-2; TRBD1 agrees at 9 bases. After removal of 4 bases from V and 4 bases from J, the junction contained 7 bases not matched to a gene. The CDR3 length is 14 residues. Germline values: CDR1 SQVTM, CDR2 ANQGSEA. CDR3 nucleotide sequence: TGCAGCGTTGCTAGGGACAGGGATGGCTATGGCTACACCTTC. Its protein product is CSVARDRDGYGYTF.

V usage is TRBV27 and J usage is TRBJ2-2, with 8 bases matching TRBD2. This CDR3 spans 15 amino acids. V lost 7 bases to trimming and J lost 7 bases; unmatched junction nucleotides: 11. CDR1 is MNHEY and CDR2 is SMNVEV in the germline V gene (reference sequence). CDR3 in amino acids: CASTSDQRGYGELFF. Written as DNA, the CDR3 is TGTGCCAGCACCTCGGATCAGCGGGGGTACGGGGAGCTGTTTTTT.

The chain recombines TRBV28 with TRBJ2-7; D is perhaps TRBD2 (6 bases). Trimming removed 2 bases at V and 3 bases at J, with 11 bases between. Germline V CDR1 and CDR2: MDHEN, SYDVKM. This CDR3 is 14 amino acids long. CDR3 DNA: TGTGCCAGCAGTTTAGGGGGGAGCCTCTACGAGCAGTACTTC. Amino acid sequence: CASSLGGSLYEQYF.

This chain joins TRBV27 and TRBJ1-5, with D tentatively TRBD1 (5 bases). This CDR3 is 15 amino acids long. From germline, CDR1 is MNHEY and CDR2 SMNVEV (reference sequence). V lost 1 base and J 1 base, leaving 8 bases between the germline ends. The CDR3 loop reads CASSLFGGSNQPQHF. The DNA of the CDR3 is TGTGCCAGCAGTTTATTTGGGGGGAGCAATCAGCCCCAGCATTTT.

The chain has TRBV7-2 and TRBJ1-6; D may be TRBD1 (5 bases). V gave up 4 bases and J gave up 6 bases, with 13 bases separating them. Germline lookup yields CDR1 SGHTA and CDR2 FQGNSA. The length of the CDR3 is 15 residues. CDR3 in DNA: TGTGCCAGCAGCTACCAGGGAGGACGTAATTCACCCCTCCACTTT. Translating gives CASSYQGGRNSPLHF.

The rearrangement joins TRBV7-2 to TRBJ2-1; 7 nucleotides agree with TRBD2. Germline V CDR1 and CDR2: SGHTA, FQGNSA. After removal of 1 base from V and 10 bases from J, the junction contained 4 bases not matched to a gene. CDR3 size: 13 residues. The CDR3 reads CASSLVAGDEQFF. CDR3 nucleotides: TGTGCCAGCAGCTTAGTGGCGGGAGACGAGCAGTTCTTC.